The clone carrying this TCR beta chain turned up a few times. Its antigen is unidentified. These data originate in a study of T cells in Graves' hyperthyroidism and ophthalmopathy. The study, taken as a whole, reports: Most expanded thyroid clonotypes above 0.001 recurred in blood.

This sample holds PBMCs from approximately 10 ml fresh peripheral blood. There were TCR beta CDR3 regions amplified from RNA transcripts. HTBI primers were employed in a first-round RT-PCR of the TCR CDR3. TCRdb recomputed calls from the multiplex PCR reads with MiXCR, one row per CDR3 protein. The sample contains a few hundred thousand distinct CDR3 sequences, roughly 14% of which appear only once. Trimming shortened V by 4 bases and J by 1 base, and 13 bases separated the two germline ends. The CDR3 has 15 residues. Germline CDR1 reads SQVTM; CDR2 reads ANQGSEA. This TCR came from a woman in her thirties with Graves' hyperthyroidism. Sequencing was carried out using blood. The rearrangement links TRBV29-1 to TRBJ1-4; no reliable D call. CDR3 bases: TGCAGCGTTGCGCCCGGGTTGGGAACTAATGAAAAACTGTTTTTT. Translation: CSVAPGLGTNEKLFF.